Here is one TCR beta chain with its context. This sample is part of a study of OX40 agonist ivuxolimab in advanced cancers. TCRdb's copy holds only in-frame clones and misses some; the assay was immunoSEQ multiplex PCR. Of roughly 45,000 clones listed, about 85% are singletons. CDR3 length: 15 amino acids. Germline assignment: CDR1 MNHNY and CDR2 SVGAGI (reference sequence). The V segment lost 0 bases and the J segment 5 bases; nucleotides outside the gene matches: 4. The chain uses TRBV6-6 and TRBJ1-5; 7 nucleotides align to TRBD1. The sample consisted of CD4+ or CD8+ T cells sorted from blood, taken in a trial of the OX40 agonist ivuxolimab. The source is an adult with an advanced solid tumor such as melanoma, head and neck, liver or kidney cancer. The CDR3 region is CASSYSRQGYQPQHF. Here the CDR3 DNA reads TGTGCCAGCAGTTACTCGCGACAGGGCTATCAGCCCCAGCATTTT.